The 15 T cell receptor beta chains in this list originate from one sample, sequenced in a study of Tregs in tolerant kidney transplant recipients. Assay: immunoSEQ multiplex PCR; the TCRdb copy retains only in-frame clones and omits some. The repertoire has approximately 93,000 clones, 80% to 95% of them found once; the top ten carry 0.46%. Sequencing used CD4+ T cells from blood, obtained before the transplant. The receptors here all came from a human donor who received a combined kidney and bone marrow transplant.

This chain joins TRBV6-1 and TRBJ2-7, with 9 bases identical to TRBD2. Unmatched junction bases numbered 7, after V lost 2 bases and J lost 5 bases. Germline V lookup: CDR1 MNHNS, CDR2 SASEGT. The CDR3 is 15 residues long. The CDR3 reads CASSESGSGSDEQYF. The DNA of the CDR3 is TGTGCCAGCAGTGAATCAGGTAGCGGGAGTGACGAGCAGTACTTC.

The V and J genes are TRBV11-2 and TRBJ2-2, with D perhaps matching TRBD1 (5 bases). Germline assignment: CDR1 SGHAT and CDR2 FQNNGV. The V end lost 5 bases, the J end lost 0 bases, and 10 bases lay between the germline ends. The CDR3 contains 15 residues. The CDR3 region is CASSEQAPNTGELFF. The CDR3 DNA is TGTGCCAGCAGCGAACAGGCACCGAACACCGGGGAGCTGTTTTTT. The full variable domain, with the rest looked up from reference TRBV11-2 and TRBJ2-2, is EAGVAQSPRYKIIEKRQSVAFWCNPISGHATLYWYQQILGQGPKLLIQFQNNGVVDDSQLPKDRFSAERLKGVDSTLKIQPAKLEDSAVYLCASSEQAPNTGELFFGEGSRLTVL.

This clone showed up just once. The chain is built from TRBV5-1 and TRBJ2-1; 12 bases map to TRBD2. Germline values: CDR1 SGHRS, CDR2 YFSETQ. The V segment lost 0 bases and the J segment 8 bases; nucleotides outside the gene matches: 3. CDR3 length: 15 amino acids. The CDR3 loop is CASSLGLAGVYEQFF. The CDR3 DNA is TGCGCCAGCAGCTTGGGACTAGCGGGAGTGTATGAGCAGTTCTTC.

The chain joins TRBV29-1 to TRBJ1-2; 8 bases are shared with TRBD1. V shed 2 bases and J 8 bases; nucleotides not matched to a gene: 4. The CDR3 is 12 amino acids. Per the germline V gene, CDR1 is SQVTM and CDR2 is ANQGSEA. CDR3 residues: CSVEQGARGYTF. The CDR3, as DNA: TGCAGCGTTGAACAGGGGGCGCGGGGCTACACCTTC.

The chain uses TRBV29-1 and TRBJ1-4; D is ambiguous. Trimming took 4 bases from V and 7 from J, leaving 13 bases between them. Germline CDR1 and CDR2: SQVTM and ANQGSEA. This CDR3 is built from 13 residues. Here the CDR3 reads CSVVKVGGEKLFF. The CDR3 bases are TGCAGCGTTGTTAAGGTTGGAGGTGAAAAACTGTTTTTT.

This clone was counted a few times. The chain combines TRBV6-1 with TRBJ2-7; a possible D gene is TRBD2 (6 bases). The CDR3 length is 16 residues. V lost 0 bases to trimming and J lost 3 bases, with 15 bases between them. CDR1 MNHNS and CDR2 SASEGT come from the germline V gene. CDR3 loop: CASSEAGGNAGYEQYF. CDR3 in DNA: TGTGCCAGCAGTGAAGCGGGGGGAAATGCTGGCTACGAGCAGTACTTC.

This chain connects TRBV10-3 to TRBJ1-2; 8 nucleotides match TRBD1. Germline V lookup: CDR1 ENHRY, CDR2 SYGVKD. V was clipped by 2 bases and J by 2 bases; unmatched bases: 4. The CDR3 length is 15 residues. CDR3 amino acids: CAISETGGRNYGYTF. In DNA form, the CDR3 reads TGTGCCATCAGTGAGACAGGGGGTCGCAACTATGGCTACACCTTC.

The V and J genes are TRBV19 and TRBJ1-2; D might be TRBD1 (5 bases). Germline CDR1 LNHDA, CDR2 SQIVND (reference sequence). Between the trimmed V and J ends, which lost 3 bases and 4 bases, there was a span of 15 bases. The CDR3 contains 15 residues. In DNA, the CDR3 is TGTGCCAGTAGTATGGCATCAGGGATCATCTATGGCTACACCTTC. Translation gives CASSMASGIIYGYTF.

J is TRBJ1-1 and V is TRBV23-1; a possible D gene is TRBD1 (5 bases). TRBV23-1 is an ORF; its function is uncertain. The CDR3 extends over 14 amino acids. Trimming left V 1 base short and J 8 bases short, with 14 bases between. CDR3: CASSQCPIRTEAFF. The CDR3 coding sequence is TGCGCCAGCAGTCAATGCCCGATCCGGACAGAAGCTTTCTTT.

The chain is built from TRBV7-2 and TRBJ2-3, with 10 bases that match TRBD2. The ends lost 2 bases at V and 4 bases at J; junction bases unmatched: 12. CDR1 is SGHTA and CDR2 is FQGNSA in the germline V gene. CDR3 length: 18 amino acids. This CDR3 is CASSLLWGSGGASDTQYF. The CDR3 coding sequence is TGTGCCAGCAGCTTACTCTGGGGAAGCGGGGGGGCTTCAGATACGCAGTATTTT.

The chain combines TRBV30 with TRBJ2-7; D not certain. This CDR3 has 13 residues. Germline assignment: CDR1 GTSNPN and CDR2 SVGIG (reference sequence). With 4 bases removed from V and 6 bases from J, the gap between germline ends came to 16 bases. This CDR3 reads CAWNGDFITEQYF. CDR3 bases: TGTGCCTGGAATGGAGACTTTATTACCGAGCAGTACTTC.

This chain connects TRBV29-1 to TRBJ2-1; possible D gene TRBD1, 5 bases. V was trimmed by 0 bases and J by 4 bases, leaving 10 bases between them. The CDR3 sequence is 14 residues long. Germline V gives CDR1 SQVTM, CDR2 ANQGSEA. The CDR3 region is CSVEDPRQYNEQFF. DNA of the CDR3: TGCAGCGTTGAAGATCCAAGACAGTACAATGAGCAGTTCTTC.

The count of this clone is one. The gene calls are TRBV23-1 and TRBJ2-7; 12 bases align to TRBD1. TRBV23-1 is annotated as an ORF whose role is uncertain. The V and J ends lost 1 base and 3 bases, in that order; junction bases with no gene match: 7. The CDR3 covers 17 residues. The CDR3 reads CASSQFFRDRGLYEQYF. The DNA of the CDR3 is TGCGCCAGCAGTCAATTCTTCCGGGACAGGGGGCTCTACGAGCAGTACTTC.

J is TRBJ2-7 and V is TRBV5-1, with 9 bases identical to TRBD1. Germline trimming cut 4 bases from V and 7 bases from J; bases unmatched to any gene: 12. The CDR3 is 15 residues long. Germline V gene sequence: CDR1 SGHRS, CDR2 YFSETQ. The CDR3 DNA sequence: TGCGCCAGCAGCCCCAACAGGGACAGGGAAGGTGAGCAGTACTTC. Encoded protein: CASSPNRDREGEQYF. The whole variable domain, filled in from reference TRBV5-1 and TRBJ2-7, reads KAGVTQTPRYLIKTRGQQVTLSCSPISGHRSVSWYQQTPGQGLQFLFEYFSETQRNKGNFPGRFSGRQFSNSRSEMNVSTLELGDSALYLCASSPNRDREGEQYFGPGTRLTVT.

About this clone itself: Other DNA sequences in the same sample also yield this CDR3. The chain joins TRBV9 to TRBJ1-4, with D maybe TRBD1 (6 bases). CDR1 and CDR2 (germline): SGDLS, YYNGEE. The CDR3 is 16 amino acids. V was shortened by 3 bases and J by 5 bases, with 17 bases between the two germline ends. CDR3 in DNA: TGTGCCAGCAGCGCGCTCCCAGGACAGCCGAATGAAAAACTGTTTTTT. Amino acid sequence: CASSALPGQPNEKLFF.